This TCR beta chain emerged from a study of cytomegalovirus exposure and HLA in healthy donors. Study-level results: Analysis performed later showed TCR beta chains linked to HLA being more clonally expanded than equally common others. In a later analysis, productive TCRs from donors in an Asian-associated ancestry cluster reportedly carried fewer N-insertions than the cohort mean.

Concerning this clone: Its antigen is not known.

With 60 Vbeta and 13 Jbeta primers, the PCR was carried out. Method: immunoSEQ multiplex PCR; TCRdb's copy keeps in-frame clones and lacks some. This sample has roughly 190,000 clones; about four fifths occur once, and the top ten carry approximately 2.9%. Trimming removed 2 bases at V and 0 bases at J, with 8 bases between. Germline V gene sequence: CDR1 MNHNS, CDR2 SASEGT. The CDR3 length is 15 residues. V is TRBV6-1 and J is TRBJ1-5; no reliable D call. The clonotype comes from a female donor in good health and CMV-seronegative. The sequencing sample was made of PBMCs. CDR3 sequence: CASSEYRNSNQPQHF. The CDR3 DNA reads TGTGCCAGCAGTGAATACAGAAATAGCAATCAGCCCCAGCATTTT.